These T cell receptor beta chains were read from a single sample in a study of CD4 T cells in relation to SARS-CoV-2 and coronaviruses. Libraries were prepared by immunoSEQ multiplex PCR; TCRdb keeps only in-frame clonotypes and omits some of them. Seen here are 25,000 or so clones, roughly 80% observed once, and the top ten hold 18%. No antigen has been assigned to these receptors. Material: CD4+ T cells from PBMCs, cultured in vitro. The receptors come from a human donor in good health. Each CDR3 is given with its conserved first and last residue. D genes are given only for firm matches.

v_gene	d_gene	j_gene	CDR3nt	CDR3aa
TRBV5-1	TRBD2	TRBJ2-3	TGCGCCAGCAGCTTGGTGGTGGCGGGAGGGCCCCAGTATTTT	CASSLVVAGGPQYF
TRBV4-3	.	TRBJ1-6	TGCGCCAGCAGCCAGACAGGAGAATCACCCCTCCACTTT	CASSQTGESPLHF
TRBV19	TRBD2	TRBJ2-7	TGTGCCAGTAGTATGGCGGGGGGCATCGACGAGCAGTACTTC	CASSMAGGIDEQYF
TRBV19	.	TRBJ1-1	TGTGCCAGTAGTTTCCGGGGGGGGAGTGAAGCTTTCTTT	CASSFRGGSEAFF
TRBV29-1	.	TRBJ1-4	TGCAGCGTTGAAAGAGGGGGGACTGAAAAACTGTTTTTT	CSVERGGTEKLFF
TRBV11-1	.	TRBJ1-6	TGTGCCAGCAGCCCGATGACCGACAGGAATTCACCCCTCCACTTT	CASSPMTDRNSPLHF
TRBV9	.	TRBJ2-3	TGTGCCAGCAGCGTTGGTACCACAGATACGCAGTATTTT	CASSVGTTDTQYF
TRBV7-2	TRBD2	TRBJ2-1	TGTGCCAGCTCTCGGGAGGCAGACAATGAGCAGTTCTTC	CASSREADNEQFF
TRBV3-1/TRBV3-2	TRBD2	TRBJ2-7	TGTGCCAGCAGCCAAGCCGTTGAGGTGGAGGGGAGGGATGAGCAGTACTTC	CASSQAVEVEGRDEQYF
TRBV3-1/TRBV3-2	.	TRBJ1-2	TGTGCCAGCAGCCCCCTTGGGGGGCGCGCGGACTATGGCTACACCTTC	CASSPLGGRADYGYTF